The clone carrying this TCR beta chain was detected a few times. The data were taken from a study of blood T cell repertoires in COVID-19. The data were produced by immunoSEQ multiplex PCR, yet TCRdb's version contains in-frame clones alone and is incomplete. Altogether nearly 250,000 clones are present, 86% being singletons, with the ten largest covering roughly 1.9%. The V end lost 0 bases, the J end lost 8 bases, and 17 bases lay between the germline ends. The germline V gene encodes CDR1 LNHDA and CDR2 SQIVND (reference sequence). The CDR3 consists of 16 residues. The TCR comes from a woman between 45 and 60 years old who had recovered from COVID-19. The sequenced sample consisted of PBMCs or T cells enriched from blood (not recorded which). V is TRBV19 and J is TRBJ2-1; the D gene is possibly TRBD2 (6 bases). CDR3 region: CASSIDQRPGLYEQFF. For the CDR3, the DNA is TGTGCCAGTAGTATAGATCAGAGGCCGGGACTCTATGAGCAGTTCTTC.